This T cell receptor beta chain was observed in a study of spatial heterogeneity in lung cancer. Across the whole study: Unique TCR and UMI combinations averaged more than ten appearances each in raw reads.

Unmatched junction bases numbered 3, after V lost 3 bases and J lost 2 bases. CDR1 is MDHEN and CDR2 is SYDVKM in the germline V gene. The CDR3 sequence is 15 residues long. Judged by abundance, this clonotype is medium-sized (0.01 to 0.1%). The sample's time point: sample taken at primary tumor resection. Extraction of whole RNA from tumor, nontumor lung or frozen PBMC preceded unsorted sequencing. TCRdb processed the 5' RACE reads anew with MiXCR; each CDR3 protein has one entry. The table includes roughly 25,000 distinct CDR3 sequences, roughly 6.9% detected once. The rearrangement links TRBV28 to TRBJ1-5; 8 positions match TRBD1. The input for sequencing was PBMCs, taken at surgery. This receptor was taken from a male donor with early-stage non-small cell lung cancer. This CDR3 is CASSFRGQGNQPQHF. The DNA of the CDR3 is TGTGCCAGCAGTTTCAGGGGGCAGGGCAATCAGCCCCAGCATTTT.